This is a list of T cell receptor beta chains from one sample in a study of blood T cells in healthy people across ages. TCRdb itself ran the 5' RACE reads through MiXCR, one entry per CDR3 protein. This sample yields about 1.8 million distinct CDR3 sequences, of which about 50% are seen a single time; around 2.1% belongs to the top ten. Sequenced material: blood. These receptor sequences come from a woman in her thirties or forties in good health. CDR3s include the opening cysteine and the closing phenylalanine or tryptophan. D genes are given only for firm matches. Size tells how often a clone was seen (once, few, many) or the class of an expanded clone, and some rows leave it out.

CDR3 DNA: TGTGCCACCAGCGGCAGTCGGGGATCGCACGAGGGCTACACCTTC
CDR3 protein: CATSGSRGSHEGYTF
D gene: -
clone size: -
V gene: TRBV15
J gene: TRBJ1-2

CDR3 DNA: TGTGCCAGCAGCTTATCCTCGGGGTATGGCACCGGGGAGCTGTTTTTT
CDR3 protein: CASSLSSGYGTGELFF
D gene: -
clone size: -
V gene: TRBV7-2
J gene: TRBJ2-2

CDR3 DNA: TGCAGCGTGGTTAACCATCCCGACTACGTACACTATGGCTACACCTTC
CDR3 protein: CSVVNHPDYVHYGYTF
D gene: -
clone size: -
V gene: TRBV29-1
J gene: TRBJ1-2

CDR3 DNA: TGTGCCAGCTCCCAGGCCCCCGGTGCCAGGGGATACAATGAGCAGTTCTTC
CDR3 protein: CASSQAPGARGYNEQFF
D gene: -
clone size: -
V gene: TRBV18
J gene: TRBJ2-1

CDR3 DNA: TGCGCCAGCAGCGTATTAAGAAGCGGGGGAGTCATCTACAATGAGCAGTTCTTC
CDR3 protein: CASSVLRSGGVIYNEQFF
D gene: TRBD2
clone size: -
V gene: TRBV5-1
J gene: TRBJ2-1

CDR3 DNA: TGTGCCAGCAGTTACCAGGAGGTAGCTTGGGAGCAGTACTTC
CDR3 protein: CASSYQEVAWEQYF
D gene: -
clone size: few
V gene: TRBV6-6
J gene: TRBJ2-7

CDR3 DNA: TGTGCCAGCTCACCGACAGAACGCCGTAATGAAAAACTGTTTTTT
CDR3 protein: CASSPTERRNEKLFF
D gene: -
clone size: -
V gene: TRBV18
J gene: TRBJ1-4

CDR3 DNA: TGTGCCTGCAGCCATGGACAGGGGAACTATGGCTACACCTTC
CDR3 protein: CACSHGQGNYGYTF
D gene: TRBD1
clone size: -
V gene: TRBV3-1
J gene: TRBJ1-2

CDR3 DNA: TGTGCCAGCAGTGAAGCCCCCGACAGGGGGGTATGGTATGGCTACACCTTC
CDR3 protein: CASSEAPDRGVWYGYTF
D gene: TRBD1
clone size: -
V gene: TRBV6-1
J gene: TRBJ1-2

CDR3 DNA: TGTGCCAGCAGCATAGGCGGGGGGGCCCTCCTAAACATTCAGTACTTC
CDR3 protein: CASSIGGGALLNIQYF
D gene: TRBD2
clone size: -
V gene: TRBV6-2/TRBV6-3
J gene: TRBJ2-4

CDR3 DNA: TGCAGTGCTAGAGTTACGGGCTATGGCTACACCTTC
CDR3 protein: CSARVTGYGYTF
D gene: -
clone size: -
V gene: TRBV20-1
J gene: TRBJ1-2

CDR3 DNA: TGTGCCAGCAGTTTCCCTCAGGGGACAGGCCATCAAGAGACCCAGTACTTC
CDR3 protein: CASSFPQGTGHQETQYF
D gene: TRBD1
clone size: -
V gene: TRBV28
J gene: TRBJ2-5

CDR3 DNA: TGCAGTGCTAGAGATCATAGGGGTTCCACTGAAGCTTTCTTT
CDR3 protein: CSARDHRGSTEAFF
D gene: -
clone size: -
V gene: TRBV20-1
J gene: TRBJ1-1

CDR3 DNA: TGTGCCAGCAGACTCTACCGTCAGGGCGTATCCTCCTACGAGCAGTACTTC
CDR3 protein: CASRLYRQGVSSYEQYF
D gene: -
clone size: few
V gene: TRBV14
J gene: TRBJ2-7

CDR3 DNA: TGCAGCGCGAAGCCGGACAGCATTTCTGGCTACACCTTC
CDR3 protein: CSAKPDSISGYTF
D gene: -
clone size: few
V gene: TRBV29-1
J gene: TRBJ1-2

CDR3 DNA: TGCGCCAGCAGCCATCCCGAGCCACTCAGGTCCCCAAGGTACGAGCAGTACTTC
CDR3 protein: CASSHPEPLRSPRYEQYF
D gene: -
clone size: -
V gene: TRBV4-3
J gene: TRBJ2-7

CDR3 DNA: TGCAGTGCCACCCAATTAAGACAGGGCCTCGGTCAGCCCCAGCATTTT
CDR3 protein: CSATQLRQGLGQPQHF
D gene: TRBD1
clone size: -
V gene: TRBV20-1
J gene: TRBJ1-5

CDR3 DNA: TGCAGTGCTAGAGATCTGGTGGGTGGCAACGAGCAGTACTTC
CDR3 protein: CSARDLVGGNEQYF
D gene: -
clone size: -
V gene: TRBV20-1
J gene: TRBJ2-7

CDR3 DNA: TGTGCCAGCAGCTTCTTTAGACCCGGCACAGATACGCAGTATTTT
CDR3 protein: CASSFFRPGTDTQYF
D gene: -
clone size: -
V gene: TRBV7-9
J gene: TRBJ2-3

CDR3 DNA: TGTGCCAGCAGCTACGCTGCGGGGGGTCGGGAGACCCAGTACTTC
CDR3 protein: CASSYAAGGRETQYF
D gene: TRBD2
clone size: -
V gene: TRBV7-2
J gene: TRBJ2-5

CDR3 DNA: TGTGCCAGCAGTCGGGACAGGGGCTCCAACACTGAAGCTTTCTTT
CDR3 protein: CASSRDRGSNTEAFF
D gene: TRBD1
clone size: -
V gene: TRBV27
J gene: TRBJ1-1

CDR3 DNA: TGCAGTGCTTGGGACAGGGGTATGATGACCCAGTACTTC
CDR3 protein: CSAWDRGMMTQYF
D gene: TRBD1
clone size: -
V gene: TRBV20-1
J gene: TRBJ2-5

CDR3 DNA: TGCGCCAGCAGCCCAATGACAGGGGACGAGCAGTACTTC
CDR3 protein: CASSPMTGDEQYF
D gene: TRBD1
clone size: few
V gene: TRBV4-1
J gene: TRBJ2-7

CDR3 DNA: TGCGCCAGGCCGCCAGGGAGGGAGACCCAGTACTTC
CDR3 protein: CARPPGRETQYF
D gene: -
clone size: -
V gene: TRBV23-1
J gene: TRBJ2-5

CDR3 DNA: TGTGCCAGCAGGCCGGGGTCTCGCACAGATACGCAGTATTTT
CDR3 protein: CASRPGSRTDTQYF
D gene: -
clone size: few
V gene: TRBV6-5
J gene: TRBJ2-3

CDR3 DNA: TGTGCCAGCAGTTACGAGGGGGGAGGGACCCAGTACTTC
CDR3 protein: CASSYEGGGTQYF
D gene: -
clone size: -
V gene: TRBV6-5
J gene: TRBJ2-5

CDR3 DNA: TGTGCCAGCAGACGTAGGACAGCAAGGGTCTTGAGGACCCAGTACTTC
CDR3 protein: CASRRRTARVLRTQYF
D gene: -
clone size: few
V gene: TRBV5-6
J gene: TRBJ2-5

CDR3 DNA: TGCGCCAGCAGCCAAGAGACGGACCGAGGCACTGAAGCTTTCTTT
CDR3 protein: CASSQETDRGTEAFF
D gene: -
clone size: few
V gene: TRBV4-1
J gene: TRBJ1-1

CDR3 DNA: TGTGCCAGCAGCCTTACAGGGGGCGCCGAAGAGACCCAGTACTTC
CDR3 protein: CASSLTGGAEETQYF
D gene: TRBD1
clone size: -
V gene: TRBV5-6
J gene: TRBJ2-5

CDR3 DNA: TGCGCCAGCAGCTTGGTAGGTCACGCCAATGAGCAGTTCTTC
CDR3 protein: CASSLVGHANEQFF
D gene: -
clone size: -
V gene: TRBV5-1
J gene: TRBJ2-1

CDR3 DNA: TGTGCCAGCAGCTTAACCAGGACTGAGAACACTGAAGCTTTCTTT
CDR3 protein: CASSLTRTENTEAFF
D gene: -
clone size: many
V gene: TRBV7-9
J gene: TRBJ1-1

CDR3 DNA: TGTGCCAGCAAGACAGGCTCGGACACCTTC
CDR3 protein: CASKTGSDTF
D gene: -
clone size: -
V gene: TRBV2
J gene: TRBJ1-2

CDR3 DNA: TGTGCCAGCAGTTTACGGAGGACAGGCCTCTATGGCTACACCTTC
CDR3 protein: CASSLRRTGLYGYTF
D gene: TRBD1
clone size: few
V gene: TRBV12-3/TRBV12-4
J gene: TRBJ1-2

CDR3 DNA: TGTGCCAGCAGTGCCCCCGGGACAGGGAATGAAAAACTGTTTTTT
CDR3 protein: CASSAPGTGNEKLFF
D gene: TRBD1
clone size: -
V gene: TRBV28
J gene: TRBJ1-4

CDR3 DNA: TGTGCCAGCAGAAAGCAACGGGGACAGTTCTGCGAGCAGTACTTC
CDR3 protein: CASRKQRGQFCEQYF
D gene: TRBD1
clone size: -
V gene: TRBV3-1
J gene: TRBJ2-7

CDR3 DNA: TGTGCCAGCGGAAGACTGAAAGAGACCCAGTACTTC
CDR3 protein: CASGRLKETQYF
D gene: -
clone size: -
V gene: TRBV3-1
J gene: TRBJ2-5

CDR3 DNA: TGTGCCAGCAGTTACGACGGGGTATTCAGCAATCAGCCCCAGCATTTT
CDR3 protein: CASSYDGVFSNQPQHF
D gene: -
clone size: -
V gene: TRBV6-2/TRBV6-3
J gene: TRBJ1-5